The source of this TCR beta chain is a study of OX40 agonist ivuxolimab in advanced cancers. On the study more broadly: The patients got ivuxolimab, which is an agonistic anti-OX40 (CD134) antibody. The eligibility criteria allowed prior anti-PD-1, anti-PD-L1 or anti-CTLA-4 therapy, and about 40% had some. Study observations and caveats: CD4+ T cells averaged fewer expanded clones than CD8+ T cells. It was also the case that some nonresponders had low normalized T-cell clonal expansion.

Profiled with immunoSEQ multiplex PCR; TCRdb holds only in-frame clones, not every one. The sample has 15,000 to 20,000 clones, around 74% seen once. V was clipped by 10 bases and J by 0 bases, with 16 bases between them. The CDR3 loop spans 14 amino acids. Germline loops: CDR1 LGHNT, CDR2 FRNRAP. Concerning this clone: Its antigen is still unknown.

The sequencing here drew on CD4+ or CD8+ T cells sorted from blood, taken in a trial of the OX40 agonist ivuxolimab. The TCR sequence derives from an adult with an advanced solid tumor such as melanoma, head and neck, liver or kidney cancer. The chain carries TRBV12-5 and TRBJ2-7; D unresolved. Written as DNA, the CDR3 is TGTGCTACCTCCTACGACATTTTCTCCTACGAGCAGTACTTC. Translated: CATSYDIFSYEQYF. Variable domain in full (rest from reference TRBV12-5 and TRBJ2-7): DARVTQTPRHKVTEMGQEVTMRCQPILGHNTVFWYRQTMMQGLELLAYFRNRAPLDDSGMPKDRFSAEMPDATLATLKIQPSEPRDSAVYFCATSYDIFSYEQYFGPGTRLTVT.